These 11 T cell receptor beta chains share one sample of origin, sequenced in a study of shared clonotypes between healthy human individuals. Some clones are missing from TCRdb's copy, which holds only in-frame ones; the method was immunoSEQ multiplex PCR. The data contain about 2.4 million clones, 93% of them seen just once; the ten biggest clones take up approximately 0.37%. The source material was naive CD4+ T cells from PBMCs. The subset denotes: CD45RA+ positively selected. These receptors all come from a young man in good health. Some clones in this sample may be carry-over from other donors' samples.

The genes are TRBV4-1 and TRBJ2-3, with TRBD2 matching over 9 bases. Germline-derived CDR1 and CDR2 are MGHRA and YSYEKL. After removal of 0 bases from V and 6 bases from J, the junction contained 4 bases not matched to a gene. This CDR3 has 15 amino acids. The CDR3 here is CASSQERGGLDTQYF. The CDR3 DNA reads TGCGCCAGCAGCCAAGAGCGGGGGGGTCTGGATACGCAGTATTTT.

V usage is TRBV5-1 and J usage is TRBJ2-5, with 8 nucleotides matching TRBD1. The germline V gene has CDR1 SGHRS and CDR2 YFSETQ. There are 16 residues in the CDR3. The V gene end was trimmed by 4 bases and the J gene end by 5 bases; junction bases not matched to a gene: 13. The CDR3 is CASSLTGAALQETQYF. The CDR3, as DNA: TGCGCCAGCAGCCTGACAGGGGCAGCCCTCCAGGAGACCCAGTACTTC.

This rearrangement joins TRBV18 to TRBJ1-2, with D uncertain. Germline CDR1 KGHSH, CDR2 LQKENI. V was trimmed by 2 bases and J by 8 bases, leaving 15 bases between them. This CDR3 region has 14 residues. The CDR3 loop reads CASSPRTDSMGYTF. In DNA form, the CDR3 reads TGTGCCAGCTCACCAAGGACTGATTCTATGGGCTACACCTTC.

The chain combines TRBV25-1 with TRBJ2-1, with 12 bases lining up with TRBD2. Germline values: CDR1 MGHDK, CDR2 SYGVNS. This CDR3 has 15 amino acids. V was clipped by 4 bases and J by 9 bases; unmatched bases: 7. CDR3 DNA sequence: TGTGCCAGCAGTGGAAGGACTAGCGGGACTATTGAGCAGTTCTTC. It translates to CASSGRTSGTIEQFF. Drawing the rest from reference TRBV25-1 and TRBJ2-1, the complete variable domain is EADIYQTPRYLVIGTGKKITLECSQTMGHDKMYWYQQDPGMELHLIHYSYGVNSTEKGDLSSESTVSRIRTEHFPLTLESARPSHTSQYLCASSGRTSGTIEQFFGPGTRLTVL.

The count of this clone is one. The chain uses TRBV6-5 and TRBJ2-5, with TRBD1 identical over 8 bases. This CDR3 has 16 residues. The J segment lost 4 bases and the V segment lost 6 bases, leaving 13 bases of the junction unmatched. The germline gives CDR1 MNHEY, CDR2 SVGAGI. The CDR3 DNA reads TGTGCCAGCAGCTACAACAGGGGGACCTCGGTAGAGACCCAGTACTTC. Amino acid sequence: CASSYNRGTSVETQYF.

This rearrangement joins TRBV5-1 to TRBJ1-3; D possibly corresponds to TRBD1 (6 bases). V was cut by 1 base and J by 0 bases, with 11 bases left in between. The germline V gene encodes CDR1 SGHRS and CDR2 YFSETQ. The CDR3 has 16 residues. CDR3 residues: CASSLTGLSSGNTIYF. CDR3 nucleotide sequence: TGCGCCAGCAGCTTGACAGGGCTGAGCTCTGGAAACACCATATATTTT.

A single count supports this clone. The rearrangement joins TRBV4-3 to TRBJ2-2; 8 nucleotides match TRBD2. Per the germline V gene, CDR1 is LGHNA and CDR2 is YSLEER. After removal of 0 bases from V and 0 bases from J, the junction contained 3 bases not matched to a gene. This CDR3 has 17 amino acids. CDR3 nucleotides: TGCGCCAGCAGCCAAGAGGTTAGCGGGACGAACACCGGGGAGCTGTTTTTT. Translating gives CASSQEVSGTNTGELFF.

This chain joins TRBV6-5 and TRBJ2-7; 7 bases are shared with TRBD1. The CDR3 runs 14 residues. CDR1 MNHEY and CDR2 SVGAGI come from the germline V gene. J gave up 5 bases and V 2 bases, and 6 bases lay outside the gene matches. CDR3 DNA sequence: TGTGCCAGCAGTTACGACAGAGGGGGCCACGAGCAGTACTTC. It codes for CASSYDRGGHEQYF.

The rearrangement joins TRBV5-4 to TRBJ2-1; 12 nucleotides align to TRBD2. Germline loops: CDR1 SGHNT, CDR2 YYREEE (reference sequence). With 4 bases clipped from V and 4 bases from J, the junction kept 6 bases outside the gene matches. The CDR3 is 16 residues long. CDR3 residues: CASSGKGLAGYNEQFF. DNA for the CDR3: TGTGCCAGCAGCGGTAAGGGACTAGCGGGTTACAATGAGCAGTTCTTC. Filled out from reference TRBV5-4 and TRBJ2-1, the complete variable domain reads ETGVTQSPTHLIKTRGQQVTLRCSSQSGHNTVSWYQQALGQGPQFIFQYYREEENGRGNFPPRFSGLQFPNYSSELNVNALELDDSALYLCASSGKGLAGYNEQFFGPGTRLTVL.

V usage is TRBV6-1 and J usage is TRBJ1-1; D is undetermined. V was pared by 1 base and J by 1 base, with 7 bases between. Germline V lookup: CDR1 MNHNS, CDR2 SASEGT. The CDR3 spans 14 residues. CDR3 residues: CASSEVHRNTEAFF. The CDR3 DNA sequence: TGTGCCAGCAGTGAAGTGCACAGGAACACTGAAGCTTTCTTT.

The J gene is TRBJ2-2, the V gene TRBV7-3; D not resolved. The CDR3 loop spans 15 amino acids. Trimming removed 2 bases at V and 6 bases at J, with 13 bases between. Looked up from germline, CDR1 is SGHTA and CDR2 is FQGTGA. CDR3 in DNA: TGTGCCAGCAGCTTAGGTCGGGCCGGGTCCGGGGAGCTGTTTTTT. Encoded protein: CASSLGRAGSGELFF.